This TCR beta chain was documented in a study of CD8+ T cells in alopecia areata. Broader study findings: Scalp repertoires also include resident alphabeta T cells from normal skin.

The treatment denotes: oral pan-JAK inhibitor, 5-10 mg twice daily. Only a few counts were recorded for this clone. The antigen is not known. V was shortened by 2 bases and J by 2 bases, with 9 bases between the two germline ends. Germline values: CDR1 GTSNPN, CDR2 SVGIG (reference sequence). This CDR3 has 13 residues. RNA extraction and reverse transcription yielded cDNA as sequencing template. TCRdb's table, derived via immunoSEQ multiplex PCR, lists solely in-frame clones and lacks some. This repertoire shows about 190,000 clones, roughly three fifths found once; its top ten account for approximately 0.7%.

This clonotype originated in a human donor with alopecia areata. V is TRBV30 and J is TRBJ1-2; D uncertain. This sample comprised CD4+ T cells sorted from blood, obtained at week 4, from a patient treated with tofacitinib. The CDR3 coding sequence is TGTGCCTGGAGTCCTACAGAGAACTATGGCTACACCTTC. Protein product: CAWSPTENYGYTF.